Shown below are 16 T cell receptor beta chains from a single sample sequenced in a study of T cells in Graves' hyperthyroidism and ophthalmopathy. Template material for amplifying TCR beta CDR3 regions consisted of RNA transcripts. The HTBI primer set drove a first-round RT-PCR of the TCR CDR3. TCRdb independently ran MiXCR on the multiplex PCR reads; one entry per CDR3 protein. The table has roughly 570,000 distinct CDR3 sequences, around a sixth seen once. Sequencing input: blood. All receptors come from a woman in her 30s with Graves' hyperthyroidism.

The CDR3 region is CATSRDLRQSIYEQYF. CDR3 coding DNA: TGTGCCACCAGCAGAGACCTTCGGCAATCCATCTACGAGCAGTACTTC. This sequence joins TRBV15 and TRBJ2-7; D is unclear. The CDR3 has 16 amino acids. Germline assignment: CDR1 LNHNV and CDR2 YYDKDF (reference sequence). Trimming took 0 bases from V and 3 from J, leaving 15 bases between them.

This clonotype was observed many times. In DNA, the CDR3 is TGCGCCAGCAGCTCCAGCGGTTACACCGGGGAGCTGTTTTTT. The encoded protein is CASSSSGYTGELFF. V is TRBV4-3 and J is TRBJ2-2; D may be TRBD2 (5 bases). V lost 5 bases and J lost 3, with 10 bases in between. This CDR3 comprises 14 residues. The germline V gene encodes CDR1 LGHNA and CDR2 YSLEER.

This clonotype occurred many times. CDR3 loop: CASSPGGEGYQPQHF. The CDR3 DNA is TGTGCCAGCAGCCCAGGGGGGGAGGGTTATCAGCCCCAGCATTTT. This rearrangement joins TRBV28 to TRBJ1-5; 7 bases align to TRBD1. Trimming at V came to 6 bases and at J to 5 bases, leaving 10 bases not matched to a gene. The germline CDR1 and CDR2 sequences are MDHEN and SYDVKM. This CDR3 has 15 residues.

The sample holds many counts of this clonotype. This chain links TRBV5-5 with TRBJ1-1; possibly TRBD1 for D (5 bases). The CDR3 extends over 15 amino acids. Germline V gives CDR1 SGHKS, CDR2 YYEKEE (reference sequence). The V end lost 2 bases, the J end lost 1 base, and 12 bases lay between the germline ends. The CDR3 loop is CASSLFWGWNTEAFF. CDR3 nucleotides: TGTGCCAGCAGCTTATTCTGGGGCTGGAACACTGAAGCTTTCTTT.

There are many counts of this clonotype. The rearrangement links TRBV2 to TRBJ1-3; 8 bases map to TRBD1. The germline CDR1 and CDR2 sequences are SNHLY and FYNNEI. J lost 4 bases, V lost 6 bases, and 2 bases had no gene match. The CDR3 is made up of 13 amino acids. The CDR3 is CASSTGGGNTIYF. The DNA for the CDR3 is TGTGCCAGCAGCACAGGGGGAGGAAACACCATATATTTT.

The V call is TRBV5-4, the J call TRBJ1-2; TRBD1 matches 7 bases. Germline CDR1 is SGHNT and CDR2 is YYREEE (reference sequence). The CDR3 sequence is 14 residues long. V dropped 7 bases and J dropped 1; count of bases not matched to a gene: 7. The CDR3 spells CASSAGQINYGYTF. The CDR3 region has the DNA TGTGCCAGCTCTGCGGGACAGATTAACTATGGCTACACCTTC.

This chain joins TRBV5-1 and TRBJ2-5, with D uncertain. Germline CDR1 reads SGHRS; CDR2 reads YFSETQ. The germline V and J ends were trimmed by 0 bases and 1 base, with 16 bases remaining between them. This CDR3 has 17 amino acids. CDR3 DNA sequence: TGCGCCAGCAGCTTGGCCAAGCAGATACATCTCCAAGAGACCCAGTACTTC. The encoded protein is CASSLAKQIHLQETQYF. The entire variable domain, with the rest obtained from reference TRBV5-1 and TRBJ2-5, is as follows: KAGVTQTPRYLIKTRGQQVTLSCSPISGHRSVSWYQQTPGQGLQFLFEYFSETQRNKGNFPGRFSGRQFSNSRSEMNVSTLELGDSALYLCASSLAKQIHLQETQYFGPGTRLLVL.

This clonotype was recorded many times. The V gene is TRBV7-2, the J gene TRBJ2-1, with 11 bases lining up with TRBD2. CDR1 and CDR2 from the germline V gene are SGHTA and FQGNSA. The V and J ends lost 2 bases and 7 bases, in that order; junction bases with no gene match: 10. The CDR3 runs 17 residues. The CDR3 bases are TGTGCCAGCAGCTTAATGACTAGCGGGATGATTATAAATGAGCAGTTCTTC. This gives the protein CASSLMTSGMIINEQFF.

In its sample, this clonotype was seen many times. This chain connects TRBV5-1 to TRBJ2-7; TRBD1 agrees at 7 bases. The CDR3 consists of 14 residues. Trimming cost V 3 bases and J 2 bases; bases outside gene matches: 5. The germline V gene encodes CDR1 SGHRS and CDR2 YFSETQ. The CDR3 is CASSWGTVPYEQYF. CDR3 coding DNA: TGCGCCAGCAGCTGGGGGACAGTCCCCTACGAGCAGTACTTC.

This clonotype has more than one count but fewer than ten. This rearrangement joins TRBV10-2 to TRBJ2-1, with D tentatively TRBD2 (6 bases). The CDR3 has 14 residues. The V end was cut by 0 bases, the J end by 8 bases, with 11 bases between. Germline V gene data show CDR1 as WSHSY and CDR2 as SAAADI. CDR3 protein: CASSESSGRHEQFF. The DNA of the CDR3 is TGCGCCAGCAGTGAGTCATCTGGGAGGCATGAGCAGTTCTTC.

This clonotype was seen ten or more times. The V gene is TRBV7-2, the J gene TRBJ1-1; D gene unclear. The CDR3 runs 14 residues. In germline, CDR1 is SGHTA, CDR2 FQGNSA. The V and J ends lost 2 bases and 0 bases respectively, with 7 bases between them. CDR3 nucleotides: TGTGCCAGCAGCTTATCGTGGGTGAACACTGAAGCTTTCTTT. Its protein is CASSLSWVNTEAFF. Looking up the rest from reference TRBV7-2 and TRBJ1-1 gives the full variable domain: GAGVSQSPSNKVTEKGKDVELRCDPISGHTALYWYRQSLGQGLEFLIYFQGNSAPDKSGLPSDRFSAERTGGSVSTLTIQRTQQEDSAVYLCASSLSWVNTEAFFGQGTRLTVV.

The chain carries TRBV29-1 and TRBJ2-1; the match to TRBD1 covers 7 bases. This CDR3 comprises 14 residues. Trimming at V came to 6 bases and at J to 4 bases, leaving 9 bases not matched to a gene. Germline CDR1 SQVTM, CDR2 ANQGSEA. The CDR3 spells CSVRPLTGYNEQFF. The CDR3 DNA sequence: TGCAGCGTCCGTCCGCTGACAGGGTACAATGAGCAGTTCTTC.

The sample holds many counts of this clonotype. The CDR3 sequence is CASSRKPYEQYF. The CDR3 DNA sequence: TGTGCCAGCAGCCGTAAACCCTACGAGCAGTACTTC. The rearrangement joins TRBV3-1 to TRBJ2-7; D is unresolved. CDR3 length: 12 residues. The V gene's germline CDR1 is LGHDT and CDR2 YNNKEL (reference sequence). V lost 4 bases to trimming and J lost 2 bases, with 6 bases between them.

This clonotype was seen at least ten times. The J gene is TRBJ2-1, the V gene TRBV12-3 or TRBV12-4, with 12 bases identical to TRBD2. The CDR3 consists of 15 residues. J was trimmed by 5 bases and V by 7 bases; bases with no gene match: 6. The CDR3 reads CASIRGLAGDNEQFF. DNA for the CDR3: TGTGCCAGCATTCGGGGACTAGCGGGCGACAATGAGCAGTTCTTC.

This clonotype appeared many times. This chain uses TRBV6-5 with TRBJ2-1; TRBD2 matches 11 bases. The CDR3 extends over 16 amino acids. The V and J ends lost 2 bases and 13 bases, in that order; junction bases with no gene match: 13. CDR1 is MNHEY, CDR2 SVGAGI, per germline. The chain's CDR3 is CASSYAQGATSGVQFF. DNA of the CDR3: TGTGCCAGCAGTTACGCACAGGGGGCGACTAGCGGGGTCCAGTTCTTC.

This clonotype was picked up a small number of times. The chain recombines TRBV12-3 or TRBV12-4 with TRBJ1-2, with TRBD1 matching 8 bases. Trimming cost V 2 bases and J 5 bases; bases outside gene matches: 13. The length of the CDR3 is 17 residues. The CDR3 loop reads CASSLTGGQGARYGYTF. The DNA of the CDR3 is TGTGCCAGCAGTTTAACTGGAGGGCAGGGGGCGAGGTATGGCTACACCTTC.